The following is a T cell receptor (beta chain) sequence with its context. In the original workflow: Nucleated cell number was recorded as an estimate derived from reference gene primer amplification. TCRdb keeps only in-frame clones here, not all; method: immunoSEQ multiplex PCR. That table gives V, J and clone size, and the DNA gave D and trimming. The table has around 150,000 clones, over 85% seen once. This record comes from a study of blood T cell repertoires in COVID-19. Study details: Some COVID-19 samples were acute and others convalescent; all came from the United States, Italy and Spain. T cells, B-cell-depleted T cells, or PBMCs supplied cDNA or gDNA.

This CDR3 is 14 amino acids long. The germline V gene encodes CDR1 SNHLY and CDR2 FYNNEI. V dropped 4 bases and J dropped 1; count of bases not matched to a gene: 1. Sequencing was done on a sample of peripheral blood. This TCR was recovered from a woman between 45 and 65 years old with acute or convalescent COVID-19. The V and J genes are TRBV2 and TRBJ2-1; 7 bases fit TRBD1. CDR3 nucleotide sequence: TGTGCCAGCAGTGGACAGGGTTCCTACAATGAGCAGTTCTTC. The encoded protein is CASSGQGSYNEQFF.